This T cell receptor (beta chain) was sequenced during a study of radiotherapy plus CTLA-4 blockade in lung cancer. Worth noting for this clone: The antigen remains undetermined.

In chemo-refractory metastatic non-small-cell lung cancer, patients got ipilimumab CTLA-4 blockade together with focal radiation. Findings and caveats of the study: Early clonal dynamics of blood T cells, together with interferon-beta, were reported as the best response predictor. Radiotherapy was combined with ipilimumab, and tumor-derived TCR clones then expanded in blood.

Generated by immunoSEQ multiplex PCR, the TCRdb table keeps only in-frame clones and is missing some. The table shows 40,000 to 50,000 clones, with about 74% occurring only once. Trimming removed 3 bases from V and 2 bases from J; junction bases left unmatched: 5. Germline V gives CDR1 MGHRA, CDR2 YSYEKL. This CDR3 spans 16 amino acids. The TCR originated in a human donor with non-small cell lung cancer who had stable disease on radiotherapy plus ipilimumab. The sequenced sample was peripheral blood, obtained from a patient treated with radiotherapy plus ipilimumab. The chain carries TRBV4-1 and TRBJ2-1; 9 bases map to TRBD1. The CDR3 DNA is TGCGCCAGCAGCCAGAGGACAGGGGCTACCTACAATGAGCAGTTCTTC. Translation: CASSQRTGATYNEQFF.